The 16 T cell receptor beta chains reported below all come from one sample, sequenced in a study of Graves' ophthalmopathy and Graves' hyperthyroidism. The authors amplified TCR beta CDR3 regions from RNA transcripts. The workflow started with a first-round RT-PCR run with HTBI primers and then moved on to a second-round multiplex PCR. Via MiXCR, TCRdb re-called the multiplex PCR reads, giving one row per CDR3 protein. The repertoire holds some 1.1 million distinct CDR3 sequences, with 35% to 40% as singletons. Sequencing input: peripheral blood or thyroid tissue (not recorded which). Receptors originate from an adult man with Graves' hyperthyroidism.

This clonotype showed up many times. The CDR3 protein is CASGRTVAGAKETQYF. The DNA of the CDR3 is TGTGCCAGCGGTAGGACAGTGGCGGGGGCCAAAGAGACCCAGTACTTC. The chain links TRBV2 to TRBJ2-5, with a weak D call TRBD2 (7 bases). In germline, CDR1 is SNHLY, CDR2 FYNNEI. With 8 bases removed from V and 3 bases from J, the gap between germline ends came to 22 bases. This CDR3 spans 16 amino acids. Variable domain in full (rest from reference TRBV2 and TRBJ2-5): EPEVTQTPSHQVTQMGQEVILRCVPISNHLYFYWYRQILGQKVEFLVSFYNNEISEKSEIFDDQFSVERPDGSNFTLKIRSTKLEDSAMYFCASGRTVAGAKETQYFGPGTRLLVL.

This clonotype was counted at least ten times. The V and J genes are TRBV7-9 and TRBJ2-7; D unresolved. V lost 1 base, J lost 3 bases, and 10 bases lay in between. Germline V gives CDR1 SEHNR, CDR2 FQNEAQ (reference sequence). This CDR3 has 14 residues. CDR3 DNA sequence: TGTGCCAGCAGCTTAGACCCTGATTACTACGAGCAGTACTTC. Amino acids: CASSLDPDYYEQYF.

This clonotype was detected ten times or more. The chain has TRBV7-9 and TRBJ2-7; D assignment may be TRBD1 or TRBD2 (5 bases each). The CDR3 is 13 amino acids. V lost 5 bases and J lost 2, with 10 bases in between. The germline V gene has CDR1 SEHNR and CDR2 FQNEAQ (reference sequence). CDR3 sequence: CASSGDEAYEQYF. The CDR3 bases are TGTGCCAGCAGCGGGGACGAAGCCTACGAGCAGTACTTC.

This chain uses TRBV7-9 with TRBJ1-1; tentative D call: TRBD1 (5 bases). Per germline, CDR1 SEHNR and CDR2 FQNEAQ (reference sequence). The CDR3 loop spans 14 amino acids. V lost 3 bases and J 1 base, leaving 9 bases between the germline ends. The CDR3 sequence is CASSLGLSNTEAFF. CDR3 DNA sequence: TGTGCCAGCAGCTTGGGGCTCTCGAACACTGAAGCTTTCTTT.

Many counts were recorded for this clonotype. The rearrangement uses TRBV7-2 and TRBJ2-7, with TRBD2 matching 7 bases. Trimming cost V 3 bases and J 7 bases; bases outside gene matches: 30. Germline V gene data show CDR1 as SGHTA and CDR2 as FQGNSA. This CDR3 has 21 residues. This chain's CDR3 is CASSLHTHILGRTSGTWEQYF. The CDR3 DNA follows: TGTGCCAGCAGCTTGCATACTCACATCTTGGGACGTACCAGCGGGACGTGGGAGCAGTACTTC.

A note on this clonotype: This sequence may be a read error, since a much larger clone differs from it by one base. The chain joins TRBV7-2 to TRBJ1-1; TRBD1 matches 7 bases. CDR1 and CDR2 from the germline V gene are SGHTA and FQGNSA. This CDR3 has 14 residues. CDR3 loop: CASSRRGGGGQALF. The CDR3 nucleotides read TGTGCCAGCAGCCGAAGGGGAGGGGGCGGGCAGGCTTTATTT.

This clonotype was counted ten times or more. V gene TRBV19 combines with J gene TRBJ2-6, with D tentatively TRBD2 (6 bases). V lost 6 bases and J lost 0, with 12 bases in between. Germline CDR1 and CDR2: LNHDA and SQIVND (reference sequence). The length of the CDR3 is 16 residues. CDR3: CASSMDGSSGANVLTF. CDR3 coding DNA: TGTGCCAGTAGCATGGACGGGAGCTCTGGGGCCAACGTCCTGACTTTC. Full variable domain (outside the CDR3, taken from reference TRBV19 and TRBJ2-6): DGGITQSPKYLFRKEGQNVTLSCEQNLNHDAMYWYRQDPGQGLRLIYYSQIVNDFQKGDIAEGYSVSREKKESFPLTVTSAQKNPTAFYLCASSMDGSSGANVLTFGAGSRLTVL.

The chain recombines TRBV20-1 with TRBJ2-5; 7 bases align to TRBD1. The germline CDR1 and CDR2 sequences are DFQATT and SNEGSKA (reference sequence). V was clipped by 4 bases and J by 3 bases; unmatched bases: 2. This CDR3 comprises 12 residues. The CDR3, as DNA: TGCAGTGCTAAAGGGACAGAAGAGACCCAGTACTTC. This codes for CSAKGTEETQYF.

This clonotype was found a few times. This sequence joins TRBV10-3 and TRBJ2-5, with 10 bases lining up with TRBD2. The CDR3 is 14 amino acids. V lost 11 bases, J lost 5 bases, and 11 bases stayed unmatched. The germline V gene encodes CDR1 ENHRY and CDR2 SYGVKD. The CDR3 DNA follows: TGTGCCGCCGGGAGCGGGAGGGCTGTCGAGACCCAGTACTTC. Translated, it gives CAAGSGRAVETQYF.

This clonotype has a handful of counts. CDR3 residues: CASSQRARGGEQYF. Written as DNA, the CDR3 is TGCGCCAGCAGCCAAAGAGCCAGGGGCGGCGAGCAGTACTTC. The rearrangement joins TRBV4-3 to TRBJ2-7; perhaps TRBD1 as D (6 bases). The V and J ends lost 2 bases and 6 bases respectively, with 14 bases between them. The CDR3 is made up of 14 amino acids. Germline values: CDR1 LGHNA, CDR2 YSLEER.

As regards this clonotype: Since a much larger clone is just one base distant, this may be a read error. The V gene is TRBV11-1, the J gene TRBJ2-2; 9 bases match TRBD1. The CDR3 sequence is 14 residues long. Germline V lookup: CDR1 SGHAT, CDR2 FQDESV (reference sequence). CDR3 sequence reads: CAGRKDRGTGELFF. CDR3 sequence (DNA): TGTGCCGGCAGGAAAGACAGGGGGACCGGGGAGCTGTTTTTT. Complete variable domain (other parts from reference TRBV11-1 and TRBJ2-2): EAEVAQSPRYKITEKSQAVAFWCDPISGHATLYWYRQILGQGPELLVQFQDESVVDDSQLPKDRFSAERLKGVDSTLKIQPAELGDSAMYLCAGRKDRGTGELFFGEGSRLTVL.

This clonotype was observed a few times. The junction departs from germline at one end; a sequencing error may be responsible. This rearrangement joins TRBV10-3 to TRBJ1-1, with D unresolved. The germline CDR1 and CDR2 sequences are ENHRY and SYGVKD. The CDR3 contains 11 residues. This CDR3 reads CASSKSSEAFF. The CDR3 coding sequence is TGTGCCAGCAGTAAATCCAGTGAAGCTTTCTTT.

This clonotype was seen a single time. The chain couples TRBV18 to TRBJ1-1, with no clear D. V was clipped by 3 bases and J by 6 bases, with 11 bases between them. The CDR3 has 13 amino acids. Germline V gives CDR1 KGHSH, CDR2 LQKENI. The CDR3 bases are TGTGCCAGCTCACCTAATCGAGGCGCTGAAGCTTTCTTT. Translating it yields CASSPNRGAEAFF.

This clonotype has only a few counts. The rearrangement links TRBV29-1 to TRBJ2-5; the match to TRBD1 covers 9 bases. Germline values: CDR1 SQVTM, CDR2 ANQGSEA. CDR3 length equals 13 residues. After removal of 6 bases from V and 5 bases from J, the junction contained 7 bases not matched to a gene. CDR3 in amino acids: CSVGQGADETQYF. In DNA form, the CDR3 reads TGCAGCGTGGGACAGGGAGCGGATGAGACCCAGTACTTC.

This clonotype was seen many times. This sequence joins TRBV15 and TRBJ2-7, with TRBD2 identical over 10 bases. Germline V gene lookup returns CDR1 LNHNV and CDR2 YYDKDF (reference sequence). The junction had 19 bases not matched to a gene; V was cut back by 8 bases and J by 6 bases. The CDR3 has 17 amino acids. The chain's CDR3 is CATATMSSGRGLGEQYF. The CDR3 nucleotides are TGTGCCACCGCTACCATGTCTAGCGGGAGAGGGCTGGGCGAGCAGTACTTC.

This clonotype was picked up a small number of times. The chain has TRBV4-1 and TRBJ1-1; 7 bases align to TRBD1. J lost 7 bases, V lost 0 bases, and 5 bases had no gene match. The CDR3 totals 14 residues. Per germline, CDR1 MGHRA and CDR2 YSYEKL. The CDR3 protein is CASSQDEGQSEAFF. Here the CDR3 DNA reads TGCGCCAGCAGCCAAGATGAGGGACAGAGTGAAGCTTTCTTT.